This TCR beta chain appears in the sequencing data of a study of vaccination and CD4 T cells after COVID-19. About the study: PCR on nasal swabs identified SARS-CoV-2 in convalescent patients, of whom about 9 were mild and one severe. Convalescent patients, three in number, were sampled at day 14 and days 161 to 241 post-vaccination.

Via MiXCR, TCRdb re-called the PCR reads, giving one row per CDR3 protein. The table includes 25,000 to 30,000 distinct CDR3 sequences, about 54% detected once. Study findings and constraints: Although the median of SARS-CoV-2-reactive clonotypes rose from around 20 to 38, the change was not significant.

Time point specified: late sampling 161 to 241 days after vaccination in a few convalescent patients. Trimming left V 0 bases short and J 7 bases short, with 13 bases between. CDR1 is MRHNA, CDR2 SNTAGT, per germline. This CDR3 is 15 amino acids long. Comments on this clonotype: Its target is not known.

The source was CD4+ T cells from blood, collected about 7 months after SARS-CoV-2 vaccination. This TCR derives from a human donor who had recovered from COVID-19. The genes are TRBV6-4 and TRBJ2-1; D ambiguous. CDR3 DNA: TGTGCCAGCAGTGACTCGATGGATAGTAGGAATGAGCAGTTCTTC. Protein sequence: CASSDSMDSRNEQFF.